This T cell receptor beta chain was captured by sequencing in a study of cytomegalovirus exposure and HLA in healthy donors. Notes on the study in general: The dataset shows that most TCR sequences were rare, while some public TCRs occurred in many donors. The tendency of first-cohort TCR clusters to co-occur in the 120 or so validation repertoires emerged from a later analysis. Among TCR beta chains, those listed as cytomegalovirus-associated numbered some 170.

CDR3 length equals 13 residues. Germline CDR1 SNHLY, CDR2 FYNNEI. The V and J ends lost 2 bases and 7 bases, in that order; junction bases with no gene match: 5. The data were produced by immunoSEQ multiplex PCR, yet TCRdb's version contains in-frame clones alone and is incomplete. The sample includes about 150,000 clones, about 89% of them seen just once. The donors formed part of the 120-subject validation cohort, distinct from the roughly 700-subject first cohort. About this clone itself: As yet, its antigen is unknown.

The sequence derives from a man aged 18 to 30 in good health and CMV-seronegative. The chain is built from TRBV2 and TRBJ2-7, with TRBD2 identical over 7 bases. The material sequenced was PBMCs. CDR3 sequence reads: CASSESGRAEQYV. The DNA of the CDR3 is TGTGCCAGCAGTGAATCGGGGAGGGCAGAGCAGTACGTC.